This T cell receptor beta chain is drawn from a study of vaccination effects on CD4 cells after COVID-19. About the study: Each person got two doses of an mRNA SARS-CoV-2 vaccine, BNT162b2 or mRNA-1273. A couple of convalescent patients were sampled 16 days and one week before vaccination.

The germline gives CDR1 MNHEY, CDR2 SMNVEV (reference sequence). Deletions cut 3 bases from V and 1 base from J, with 5 bases between. This CDR3 region has 13 residues. Points from the study as a whole: At late timepoints after vaccination, vaccine- and infection-induced clones shrank markedly.

This clone was found many times. Its antigen is currently unknown. This sample includes further DNA sequences coding for the same CDR3. Sequencing was performed with immunoSEQ multiplex PCR; in TCRdb, only in-frame clones are kept and a portion is missing. The table records 40,000 to 50,000 clones, approximately 77% of them present only once. Antigen-specific CD4+ T cells were expanded with viral peptide pools in the ViraFEST assay before sequencing. Investigators separated out CD4+ T cells once approximately 11 days of culture had passed. Their SARS-CoV-2 infection, verified by PCR, occurred between March and December 2020. IL-2 medium supplanted half the medium on days 3 and 7.

The source is a human donor who had a prior SARS-CoV-2 infection. The rearrangement links TRBV27 to TRBJ2-3; D gene ambiguous. This sample comprised CD4+ T cells from PBMCs cultured with a peptide pool, obtained before COVID-19 vaccination. The CDR3 DNA sequence: TGTGCCAGCAGTTTTCGGGGCACAGATACGCAGTATTTT. Amino acids: CASSFRGTDTQYF.